This TCR beta chain was identified during a study of sequential checkpoint blockade in melanoma. Study context: Randomization was 1:1 between first-line nivolumab→ipilimumab and ipilimumab→nivolumab. Some 90 pretreatment tumor DNA samples were TCRβ immunosequenced. Study observations and caveats: T-cell fraction and clonality followed PD-L1 and CD8+ counts, not mutational load.

This clone appeared a single time. What it binds is not known. Treatment meaning: randomized to nivolumab then ipilimumab (arm A) or the reverse (arm B). DNA-damaging chemotherapy had not been given to any patient beforehand. There are 19 residues in the CDR3. Germline CDR1 SGHDN, CDR2 FVKESK. J lost 4 bases, V lost 5 bases, and 8 bases had no gene match. Profiling relied on immunoSEQ multiplex PCR, and the TCRdb table lists in-frame clones only, not all of them. Of fewer than 20,000 clones detected, roughly two thirds appear once; the ten largest clones hold 4.8%. This TCR came from a human donor with melanoma. The genes are TRBV14 and TRBJ2-6; 16 bases fit TRBD2. This material consisted of tumor tissue (inferred from file names), taken from a patient given nivolumab and ipilimumab in sequence. The CDR3 DNA is TGTGCCAGCAGCTCCCTGGGACTAGCGGGGGGGCACGGGGCCAACGTCCTGACTTTC. It specifies CASSSLGLAGGHGANVLTF. The full variable domain, in which reference TRBV14 and TRBJ2-6 provide the parts outside the CDR3, is EAGVTQFPSHSVIEKGQTVTLRCDPISGHDNLYWYRRVMGKEIKFLLHFVKESKQDESGMPNNRFLAERTGGTYSTLKVQPAELEDSGVYFCASSSLGLAGGHGANVLTFGAGSRLTVL.